This T cell receptor (beta chain) was identified in a study of regulatory T cells in long-lasting Graves disease. Study findings and constraints: With persistent disease, TRBV28, TRBJ1-2 and TRBJ2-5 were the favored segments.

Relying on iRepertoire HTBI primers and Arm-PCR of CDR3 regions, the team built TCR beta libraries. TCRdb passed the multiplex PCR reads through MiXCR, listing each CDR3 protein once. The sample includes about 210,000 distinct CDR3 sequences, approximately 18% seen only once; the top ten take approximately 12%. In its sample, this clonotype was seen many times. Antigen specificity is unknown. Time point indicated: newly diagnosed GD, antithyroid drugs for less than 3 months. PBMC-derived RNA was used for the TCR library. EDTA tubes held roughly 10 milliliters of peripheral blood from each patient. Germline V CDR1 and CDR2: PRHDT, FYEKMQ (reference sequence). The CDR3 runs 14 residues. The J segment lost 7 bases and the V segment lost 3 bases, leaving 5 bases of the junction unmatched. The sample was also linked to a second study, of T cells in Graves' hyperthyroidism and ophthalmopathy.

The chain recombines TRBV13 with TRBJ2-4; 8 bases map to TRBD1. This TCR came from a woman aged 30 to 39 with Graves disease. The sequenced sample was peripheral blood mononuclear cells (PBMCs), obtained at new diagnosis, from a patient treated with antithyroid drugs. The CDR3 region is CASSLTQGANIQYF. CDR3 nucleotide sequence: TGTGCCAGCAGCTTGACCCAGGGGGCGAACATTCAGTACTTC. The full variable domain, in which reference TRBV13 and TRBJ2-4 provide the parts outside the CDR3, is AAGVIQSPRHLIKEKRETATLKCYPIPRHDTVYWYQQGPGQDPQFLISFYEKMQSDKGSIPDRFSAQQFSDYHSELNMSSLELGDSALYFCASSLTQGANIQYFGAGTRLSVL.